The 20 T cell receptor beta chains below were found in one sample sequenced in a study of T cells in Graves' hyperthyroidism and ophthalmopathy. Researchers took RNA transcripts and amplified the TCR beta CDR3 regions from them. The primer set for the first-round RT-PCR of the TCR CDR3 was HTBI. TCRdb re-called the multiplex PCR reads through MiXCR, storing one row per CDR3 protein. Among over 500,000 distinct CDR3 sequences listed, approximately 48% were seen once. The specimen sequenced was peripheral blood or thyroid tissue (not recorded which). These receptors all stem from an adult woman with Graves' disease, either hyperthyroidism or ophthalmopathy (not recorded which).

This clonotype came up many times. CDR3: CSAPLLAERTTGELFF. The CDR3, as DNA: TGCAGTGCTCCCCTTTTAGCGGAACGGACGACCGGGGAGCTGTTTTTT. The chain combines TRBV20-1 with TRBJ2-2, with D possibly TRBD2 on 6 matching bases. CDR3 length equals 16 residues. Germline CDR1 DFQATT, CDR2 SNEGSKA (reference sequence). Trimming shortened V by 5 bases and J by 5 bases, and 21 bases separated the two germline ends.

The chain is built from TRBV6-6 and TRBJ2-2; no reliable D call. V was cut by 8 bases and J by 3 bases, with 10 bases left in between. The CDR3 contains 13 residues. Per the germline V gene, CDR1 is MNHNY and CDR2 is SVGAGI (reference sequence). CDR3 loop: CASLMLDTGELFF. In DNA form, the CDR3 reads TGTGCCAGCCTGATGTTGGACACCGGGGAGCTGTTTTTT.

The chain links TRBV2 to TRBJ1-5, with 9 positions matching TRBD1. The J segment lost 14 bases and the V segment lost 4 bases, leaving 9 bases of the junction unmatched. CDR3 length: 13 amino acids. Germline-derived CDR1 and CDR2 are SNHLY and FYNNEI. The CDR3 protein is CASSGGQGVYEHF. CDR3 DNA: TGTGCCAGCAGTGGGGGACAGGGAGTGTACGAGCATTTT.

The chain joins TRBV24-1 to TRBJ1-2, with D perhaps TRBD1 (5 bases). Germline CDR1 reads KGHDR; CDR2 reads SFDVKD. V lost 9 bases, J lost 1 base, and 8 bases lay in between. This CDR3 contains 12 residues. For the CDR3, the DNA is TGTGCCACCGGGGACCGTAACTATGGCTACACCTTC. Protein product: CATGDRNYGYTF.

This sequence joins TRBV10-3 and TRBJ2-5; TRBD1 is a possible D gene (5 bases). V dropped 8 bases and J dropped 5 bases, with 12 bases sitting between them. The CDR3 spans 12 residues. Per germline, CDR1 ENHRY and CDR2 SYGVKD. CDR3 in amino acids: CAIASGPETQYF. CDR3 bases: TGTGCCATCGCCTCAGGGCCGGAGACCCAGTACTTC.

This clonotype was picked up a small number of times. The genes are TRBV10-3 and TRBJ1-4; D remains ambiguous. Trimming took off 6 bases at V and 0 bases at J, with 5 bases between the two ends. From germline, CDR1 is ENHRY and CDR2 SYGVKD. This CDR3 is 13 amino acids long. CDR3: CAISAATNEKLFF. The CDR3 DNA sequence: TGTGCCATCAGCGCGGCAACTAATGAAAAACTGTTTTTT.

This chain joins TRBV3-1 and TRBJ1-2; D remains unclear. The V end lost 5 bases, the J end lost 8 bases, and 18 bases lay between the germline ends. Germline loops: CDR1 LGHDT, CDR2 YNNKEL (reference sequence). This CDR3 region has 14 residues. CDR3 sequence reads: CASSADDGVGGYTF. As DNA, the CDR3 is TGTGCCAGCAGCGCGGACGACGGCGTAGGAGGCTACACCTTC.

A note on this clonotype: A single base separates this from a much larger clone, so it may be a read error. CDR3 DNA sequence: TGCAGTGCTAGACAGGGGAGCGCCGGGGAGCTGTTTTTT. This sequence encodes CSARQGSAGELFF. This chain links TRBV20-1 with TRBJ2-2; D is perhaps TRBD1 (6 bases). The CDR3 consists of 13 residues. CDR1 is DFQATT and CDR2 is SNEGSKA in the germline V gene (reference sequence). The V gene lost 2 bases and the J gene lost 6 bases, with 10 bases spanning the gap.

The genes are TRBV19 and TRBJ1-2; D is unresolved. The CDR3 has 14 residues. CDR1 and CDR2 (germline): LNHDA, SQIVND (reference sequence). Trimming stripped 7 bases from V and 3 bases from J, with 15 bases between. The CDR3 is CASTPGIGHYGYTF. The CDR3 region has the DNA TGTGCCAGTACCCCGGGAATAGGGCACTATGGCTACACCTTC.

The genes are TRBV19 and TRBJ1-2; 8 bases map to TRBD1. The germline V gene has CDR1 LNHDA and CDR2 SQIVND (reference sequence). The CDR3 contains 16 residues. With 3 bases clipped from V and 5 bases from J, the junction kept 11 bases outside the gene matches. This CDR3 reads CASSIRTGSRSYGYTF. The DNA of the CDR3 is TGTGCCAGTAGTATTAGGACAGGGAGCAGGAGTTATGGCTACACCTTC.

The chain employs TRBV15 and TRBJ1-5; 7 bases align to TRBD1. With V trimmed by 1 base and J by 7 bases, 7 bases remained unmatched. Germline V gene data show CDR1 as LNHNV and CDR2 as YYDKDF (reference sequence). The CDR3 runs 15 residues. As DNA, the CDR3 is TGTGCCACCAGCAGAGGACAGGGTTGGCCACAGCCCCAGCATTTT. Protein: CATSRGQGWPQPQHF. The whole variable domain, remainder taken from reference TRBV15 and TRBJ1-5, is DAMVIQNPRYQVTQFGKPVTLSCSQTLNHNVMYWYQQKSSQAPKLLFHYYDKDFNNEADTPDNFQSRRPNTSFCFLDIRSPGLGDTAMYLCATSRGQGWPQPQHFGDGTRLSIL.

The rearrangement links TRBV28 to TRBJ2-5; 7 bases line up with TRBD1. V lost 5 bases to trimming and J lost 5 bases; unmatched junction nucleotides: 14. Per the germline V gene, CDR1 is MDHEN and CDR2 is SYDVKM. The CDR3 loop spans 16 amino acids. CDR3 loop: CASSPIDNRGRETQYF. In DNA form, the CDR3 reads TGTGCCAGCAGTCCAATCGACAACAGGGGTCGGGAGACCCAGTACTTC.

The V call is TRBV7-9, the J call TRBJ2-7; the D is unclear. Per germline, CDR1 SEHNR and CDR2 FQNEAQ (reference sequence). The CDR3 sequence is 13 residues long. V lost 6 bases and J 4 bases, leaving 13 bases between the germline ends. The CDR3 sequence: CASSPRYGYEQYF. The CDR3 coding sequence is TGTGCCAGCAGTCCAAGATACGGGTACGAGCAGTACTTC.

This clonotype was picked up many times. Germline is not matched at one junction end, which may reflect a read error. The chain recombines TRBV7-7 with TRBJ2-7, with 8 nucleotides matching TRBD2. The germline gives CDR1 SSHAT, CDR2 FNYEAQ (reference sequence). This CDR3 spans 15 amino acids. CDR3 in DNA: TGTGCTAGCAGCCAGGGCCCGGGAGGGAGCTACGAGCAGTACTTC. Protein: CASSQGPGGSYEQYF.

This sequence joins TRBV27 and TRBJ1-4; no reliable D call. CDR1 is MNHEY, CDR2 SMNVEV, per germline (reference sequence). This CDR3 is 15 amino acids long. Trimming shortened V by 5 bases and J by 8 bases, and 18 bases separated the two germline ends. CDR3 nucleotides: TGTGCCAGCAGTACCGCGGGCAGTTTGAGAGAAAAACTGTTTTTT. This gives the protein CASSTAGSLREKLFF.

This chain connects TRBV4-1 to TRBJ1-2, with 8 bases fitting TRBD1. After removal of 4 bases from V and 6 bases from J, the junction contained 10 bases not matched to a gene. The V gene's germline CDR1 is MGHRA and CDR2 YSYEKL. The CDR3 covers 15 residues. In DNA, the CDR3 is TGCGCCAGCAGCCTCGTTTTGGCAGGGGGCGATGGCTACACCTTC. Residues: CASSLVLAGGDGYTF.

The chain has TRBV24-1 and TRBJ2-2; D might be TRBD2 (6 bases). Trimming stripped 7 bases from V and 1 base from J, with 12 bases between. Germline loops: CDR1 KGHDR, CDR2 SFDVKD. The CDR3 runs 15 residues. The CDR3 sequence is CATSAGGVNTGELFF. CDR3 DNA sequence: TGTGCCACCAGCGCCGGCGGGGTGAACACCGGGGAGCTGTTTTTT.

This clonotype was counted many times. The chain is built from TRBV20-1 and TRBJ2-7; D is possibly TRBD1 (6 bases). V lost 5 bases to trimming and J lost 7 bases, with 21 bases between them. There are 14 residues in the CDR3. Germline V gives CDR1 DFQATT, CDR2 SNEGSKA (reference sequence). The DNA of the CDR3 is TGCAGTGCTCTAGGGGGAGAGACGTCTAGAGAGCAGTACTTC. It translates to CSALGGETSREQYF.

The chain employs TRBV20-1 and TRBJ1-5; a weak D match, TRBD1 (5 bases). CDR1 DFQATT and CDR2 SNEGSKA come from the germline V gene (reference sequence). This CDR3 comprises 14 residues. V lost 2 bases and J lost 2, with 10 bases in between. As DNA, the CDR3 is TGCAGTGCTAGATCAGCGGGGGGCAATCAGCCCCAGCATTTT. This encodes CSARSAGGNQPQHF.

The table lists this clonotype with many counts. The V call is TRBV20-1, the J call TRBJ1-6; possibly TRBD1 for D (5 bases). The germline V gene has CDR1 DFQATT and CDR2 SNEGSKA (reference sequence). The CDR3 loop spans 14 amino acids. Trimming removed 5 bases at V and 6 bases at J, with 14 bases between. CDR3 nucleotides: TGCAGTGCTCGACCGGGACGGTCTAATTCACCCCTCCACTTT. It yields the protein CSARPGRSNSPLHF.